One and the same sample provided the 15 T cell receptor beta chains below, sequenced in a study of CD8 T cells in ankylosing spondylitis. TCRdb ran MiXCR on the 5' RACE reads and lists one entry per CDR3 protein. The table shows 150,000 to 200,000 distinct CDR3 sequences, with roughly 13% occurring only once. Specimen: blood, either unsorted or a sorted T cell fraction (not recorded which). The receptor set was obtained from a female donor with ankylosing spondylitis or in good health (not recorded which).

This clonotype was counted many times. The genes are TRBV7-2 and TRBJ2-7; possible D gene TRBD1, 5 bases. The CDR3 is made up of 14 amino acids. Germline-derived CDR1 and CDR2 are SGHTA and FQGNSA. Trimming removed 4 bases from V and 9 bases from J, with 19 bases in between. The CDR3, as DNA: TGTGCCAGCAGCTCCAGGGATAGGCGATCTGCGCAGTACTTC. Translating it yields CASSSRDRRSAQYF. Looking up the rest from reference TRBV7-2 and TRBJ2-7 gives the full variable domain: GAGVSQSPSNKVTEKGKDVELRCDPISGHTALYWYRQSLGQGLEFLIYFQGNSAPDKSGLPSDRFSAERTGGSVSTLTIQRTQQEDSAVYLCASSSRDRRSAQYFGPGTRLTVT.

The CDR3 region is CASALGGAGSPLHF. The CDR3 DNA reads TGTGCCAGCGCTTTGGGGGGGGCTGGCTCACCCCTCCACTTT. The chain links TRBV7-3 to TRBJ1-6; D may be TRBD1 (6 bases). V lost 8 bases, J lost 10 bases, and 18 bases lay in between. From germline, CDR1 is SGHTA and CDR2 FQGTGA. The CDR3 length is 14 residues.

In this sample, this clonotype turned up many times. Sequence at one end of the junction differs from germline and may be a read error. The chain carries TRBV27 and TRBJ2-3; D is uncertain. Germline V gene lookup returns CDR1 MNHEY and CDR2 SMNVEV (reference sequence). The CDR3 runs 14 residues. The CDR3: CASSSPGYRPTLDF. In DNA form, the CDR3 reads TGTGCCAGCAGTTCCCCGGGTTACCGCCCTACGCTGGATTTT.

This clonotype was seen repeatedly, ten times or more. The genes are TRBV7-2 and TRBJ2-3, with 12 bases lining up with TRBD2. Trimming removed 2 bases from V and 3 bases from J; junction bases left unmatched: 6. The CDR3 loop spans 17 amino acids. Germline-derived CDR1 and CDR2 are SGHTA and FQGNSA. The CDR3 sequence is CASSLLAGGSATDTQYF. In nucleotides, the CDR3 is TGTGCCAGCAGCTTACTAGCGGGAGGGTCGGCGACAGATACGCAGTATTTT.

This clonotype was seen repeatedly, ten times or more. This sequence joins TRBV5-1 and TRBJ2-4; TRBD2 matches 9 bases. This CDR3 is 18 amino acids long. Unmatched junction bases numbered 17, after V lost 4 bases and J lost 6 bases. The V gene's germline CDR1 is SGHRS and CDR2 YFSETQ. The chain's CDR3 is CASSPPMTLAGEGNIQYF. For the CDR3, the DNA is TGCGCCAGCAGCCCCCCCATGACTTTAGCGGGAGAGGGAAACATTCAGTACTTC.

In the case of this clonotype: This may come from a read error, since a much larger clone is one base off. J is TRBJ1-1 and V is TRBV25-1; D unclear. V shed 8 bases and J shed 6 bases, with 10 bases lying between them. The CDR3 sequence is 11 residues long. The V gene's germline CDR1 is MGHDK and CDR2 SYGVNS. CDR3 in amino acids: CASRPSSEAFF. CDR3 nucleotides: TGTGCCAGCCGGCCCAGTTCTGAAGCTTTCTTT.

Only a few counts were recorded for this clonotype. V is TRBV7-2 and J is TRBJ1-5; tentatively, D is TRBD1 (5 bases). The V gene lost 2 bases and the J gene lost 5 bases, with 16 bases spanning the gap. Germline V gene data show CDR1 as SGHTA and CDR2 as FQGNSA. The CDR3 spans 16 residues. The CDR3 protein is CASSLIYRGRDQPQHF. The CDR3 coding sequence is TGTGCCAGCAGCTTAATATACCGGGGACGGGATCAGCCCCAGCATTTT. The variable domain in full, completed from reference TRBV7-2 and TRBJ1-5, reads GAGVSQSPSNKVTEKGKDVELRCDPISGHTALYWYRQSLGQGLEFLIYFQGNSAPDKSGLPSDRFSAERTGGSVSTLTIQRTQQEDSAVYLCASSLIYRGRDQPQHFGDGTRLSIL.

V gene TRBV6-2 or TRBV6-3 combines with J gene TRBJ2-1, with D perhaps TRBD2 (5 bases). This CDR3 comprises 14 residues. Trimming took 0 bases from V and 10 from J, leaving 13 bases between them. Germline values: CDR1 MNHEY, CDR2 SVGEGT. CDR3 protein: CASSYSGGGEEQFF. Written as DNA, the CDR3 is TGTGCCAGCAGTTACTCTGGAGGCGGTGAAGAGCAGTTCTTC.

In its sample, this clonotype was seen a few times. This sequence joins TRBV12-3 or TRBV12-4 and TRBJ1-2; no reliable D call. Trimming removed 2 bases at V and 5 bases at J, with 3 bases between. CDR3 length equals 11 residues. CDR3 sequence reads: CASSLRYGYTF. In DNA, the CDR3 is TGTGCCAGCAGTTTAAGATATGGCTACACCTTC.

This clonotype was detected ten times or more. The chain carries TRBV20-1 and TRBJ1-5; weak D call: TRBD1 (5 bases). V lost 5 bases and J 7 bases, leaving 18 bases between the germline ends. Germline CDR1 DFQATT, CDR2 SNEGSKA (reference sequence). The CDR3 spans 14 residues. This CDR3 reads CSASRGREAQPQHF. The CDR3 nucleotides are TGCAGTGCTTCCCGGGGCAGGGAGGCACAGCCCCAGCATTTT.

This clonotype was recorded many times. The V call is TRBV5-1, the J call TRBJ2-5; D may be TRBD1 (5 bases). Trimming stripped 0 bases from V and 2 bases from J, with 14 bases between. Germline V gene sequence: CDR1 SGHRS, CDR2 YFSETQ. The CDR3 has 16 residues. The CDR3 is CASSLGGSRVQETQYF. DNA for the CDR3: TGCGCCAGCAGCTTGGGAGGTTCCAGGGTGCAAGAGACCCAGTACTTC. Drawing the rest from reference TRBV5-1 and TRBJ2-5, the complete variable domain is KAGVTQTPRYLIKTRGQQVTLSCSPISGHRSVSWYQQTPGQGLQFLFEYFSETQRNKGNFPGRFSGRQFSNSRSEMNVSTLELGDSALYLCASSLGGSRVQETQYFGPGTRLLVL.

V gene TRBV20-1 combines with J gene TRBJ2-3; D is undetermined. This CDR3 is built from 12 residues. Per germline, CDR1 DFQATT and CDR2 SNEGSKA (reference sequence). CDR3 sequence: CIFKTGTDTQYF. For the CDR3, the DNA is TGCATTTTTAAGACCGGCACAGATACGCAGTATTTT.

There are many counts of this clonotype. The genes are TRBV18 and TRBJ1-5, with D possibly being TRBD1 (5 bases). This CDR3 has 14 residues. In germline, CDR1 is KGHSH, CDR2 LQKENI. The ends were cut back, 3 bases at V and 3 bases at J, with 9 bases in the middle. CDR3 protein: CASSPPGTNQPQHF. CDR3 nucleotide sequence: TGTGCCAGCTCACCCCCCGGGACCAATCAGCCCCAGCATTTT.

This clonotype was counted many times. The V gene is TRBV24-1, the J gene TRBJ2-7, with D hard to call. CDR3 length: 14 amino acids. Per the germline V gene, CDR1 is KGHDR and CDR2 is SFDVKD. V shed 7 bases and J shed 2 bases, with 14 bases lying between them. Here the CDR3 reads CATSATERPYEQYF. The CDR3 nucleotides are TGTGCCACCAGCGCGACGGAGCGACCCTACGAGCAGTACTTC.

This clonotype showed up many times. The chain links TRBV24-1 to TRBJ1-1, with TRBD1 identical over 11 bases. The germline CDR1 and CDR2 sequences are KGHDR and SFDVKD. The CDR3 contains 15 residues. V dropped 5 bases and J dropped 5; count of bases not matched to a gene: 6. CDR3: CATSGGGTGGTEAFF. The CDR3 nucleotides read TGTGCCACCAGTGGGGGGGGGACAGGGGGGACTGAAGCTTTCTTT.